Each of the 18 T cell receptor beta chains below was sequenced from the same sample in a study of blood T cell repertoires in COVID-19. Method: immunoSEQ multiplex PCR; TCRdb's copy keeps in-frame clones and lacks some. Among roughly 100,000 clones listed, about four fifths were seen once. The sequenced sample consisted of peripheral blood. The origin of the receptors is a woman of 80 years or more with acute or convalescent COVID-19.

This clone came up once. The gene calls are TRBV2 and TRBJ1-2; D call uncertain. The CDR3 spans 13 residues. V lost 5 bases to trimming and J lost 6 bases, with 13 bases between them. The germline V gene encodes CDR1 SNHLY and CDR2 FYNNEI. The CDR3 DNA sequence: TGTGCCAGCAGTCCTACAGAGGGCAATGGCTACACCTTC. It codes for CASSPTEGNGYTF. The entire variable domain, with the rest obtained from reference TRBV2 and TRBJ1-2, is as follows: EPEVTQTPSHQVTQMGQEVILRCVPISNHLYFYWYRQILGQKVEFLVSFYNNEISEKSEIFDDQFSVERPDGSNFTLKIRSTKLEDSAMYFCASSPTEGNGYTFGSGTRLTVV.

This chain links TRBV6-2 or TRBV6-3 with TRBJ2-6, with TRBD1 identical over 11 bases. Unmatched junction bases numbered 9, after V lost 5 bases and J lost 0 bases. This CDR3 comprises 19 residues. The V gene's germline CDR1 is MNHEY and CDR2 SVGEGT. The CDR3 spells CASSIRDRGASSGANVLTF. CDR3 in DNA: TGTGCCAGCAGTATCCGGGACAGGGGGGCTTCCTCTGGGGCCAACGTCCTGACTTTC.

The V call is TRBV2, the J call TRBJ2-7; D gene ambiguous. Trimming stripped 4 bases from V and 4 bases from J, with 2 bases between. Per germline, CDR1 SNHLY and CDR2 FYNNEI. The CDR3 sequence is 10 residues long. This CDR3 reads CASSAYEQYF. The CDR3 coding sequence is TGTGCCAGCAGTGCGTACGAGCAGTACTTC.

The chain is built from TRBV4-1 and TRBJ1-1; D might be TRBD1 (5 bases). CDR1 is MGHRA, CDR2 YSYEKL, per germline. The CDR3 runs to 14 residues. The V end was cut by 1 base, the J end by 3 bases, with 9 bases between. The CDR3 sequence: CASSQGQLYTEAFF. The CDR3 DNA sequence: TGCGCCAGCAGCCAAGGACAGCTTTACACTGAAGCTTTCTTT.

This chain uses TRBV30 with TRBJ2-3, with 9 bases matching TRBD2. Unmatched junction bases numbered 13, after V lost 6 bases and J lost 0 bases. This CDR3 region has 17 residues. Germline CDR1 is GTSNPN and CDR2 is SVGIG (reference sequence). CDR3: CACSSGTSSSSTDTQYF. In DNA form, the CDR3 reads TGTGCCTGTTCATCCGGGACTAGCAGCTCTAGCACAGATACGCAGTATTTT. Using reference TRBV30 and TRBJ2-3 for the parts outside the CDR3, the full variable domain is SQTIHQWPATLVQPVGSPLSLECTVEGTSNPNLYWYRQAAGRGLQLLFYSVGIGQISSEVPQNLSASRPQDRQFILSSKKLLLSDSGFYLCACSSGTSSSSTDTQYFGPGTRLTVL.

In this sample, this clone turned up a few times. The rearrangement joins TRBV15 to TRBJ2-1; 8 bases line up with TRBD2. The V and J ends lost 1 base and 2 bases, in that order; junction bases with no gene match: 7. The CDR3 spans 17 residues. Germline CDR1 LNHNV, CDR2 YYDKDF (reference sequence). The chain's CDR3 is CATSRGGSGVAYNEQFF. As DNA, the CDR3 is TGTGCCACCAGCAGAGGAGGTAGCGGGGTAGCCTACAATGAGCAGTTCTTC.

The chain has TRBV27 and TRBJ2-6; D gene unclear. Trimming removed 2 bases at V and 0 bases at J, with 11 bases between. CDR3 length: 17 amino acids. The V gene's germline CDR1 is MNHEY and CDR2 SMNVEV (reference sequence). DNA for the CDR3: TGTGCCAGCAGTTTAGAACGTTCCGGCTCTGGGGCCAACGTCCTGACTTTC. This codes for CASSLERSGSGANVLTF.

This clone was picked up one time. This chain uses TRBV15 with TRBJ1-1, with a possible D match to TRBD1 (5 bases). The germline V gene has CDR1 LNHNV and CDR2 YYDKDF (reference sequence). V lost 5 bases and J lost 3, with 13 bases in between. The CDR3 is 14 amino acids. CDR3 sequence: CATSAQGMDTEAFF. CDR3 DNA sequence: TGTGCCACCAGCGCCCAGGGTATGGACACTGAAGCTTTCTTT.

CDR3 DNA sequence: TGCAGCGTGGGACAGTTCGGCTTGCAAGAGACCCAGTACTTC. Protein sequence: CSVGQFGLQETQYF. This chain joins TRBV29-1 and TRBJ2-5, with 7 nucleotides matching TRBD1. Trimming at V came to 6 bases and at J to 2 bases, leaving 9 bases not matched to a gene. The CDR3 is 14 amino acids. Germline CDR1 is SQVTM and CDR2 is ANQGSEA.

This clone was seen only a few times. CDR3 DNA: TGTGCCACCAGACCAGGGACAGGTCTACCCGAGCAGTTCTTC. Amino acid sequence: CATRPGTGLPEQFF. The chain carries TRBV24-1 and TRBJ2-1; 8 bases map to TRBD1. The CDR3 totals 14 residues. Germline values: CDR1 KGHDR, CDR2 SFDVKD. Trimming removed 7 bases from V and 10 bases from J; junction bases left unmatched: 11.

In its sample, this clone was seen once. Here the CDR3 reads CASQGQRNTEAFF. For the CDR3, the DNA is TGTGCCAGCCAGGGACAGAGAAACACTGAAGCTTTCTTT. The V and J genes are TRBV6-5 and TRBJ1-1, with 7 bases fitting TRBD1. With 8 bases clipped from V and 2 bases from J, the junction kept 5 bases outside the gene matches. Germline V gene data show CDR1 as MNHEY and CDR2 as SVGAGI. The CDR3 runs 13 residues.

The table lists this clone with a count of one. The chain combines TRBV3-1 (or the pseudogene TRBV3-2) with TRBJ1-1; a weak D match, TRBD1 (5 bases). This CDR3 has 13 residues. Trimming took 2 bases from V and 7 from J, leaving 11 bases between them. The germline gives CDR1 LGHDT, CDR2 YNNKEL (reference sequence). This CDR3 is CASSQTREGEAFF. CDR3 nucleotide sequence: TGTGCCAGCAGCCAAACCAGGGAGGGTGAAGCTTTCTTT.

The chain carries TRBV6-5 and TRBJ1-1, with a tentative D call TRBD1 (5 bases). The V end lost 3 bases, the J end lost 3 bases, and 14 bases lay between the germline ends. The germline gives CDR1 MNHEY, CDR2 SVGAGI. The CDR3 consists of 15 residues. CDR3: CASSYSRAADTEAFF. CDR3 DNA sequence: TGTGCCAGCAGTTATTCCAGGGCGGCTGACACTGAAGCTTTCTTT.

The CDR3 region has the DNA TGTGCCAGTAGGGACTCCGGGACAGGGCGTTTCGATGAGCAGTTCTTC. This translates into CASRDSGTGRFDEQFF. The chain carries TRBV19 and TRBJ2-1, with 9 bases aligning to TRBD1. This CDR3 comprises 16 residues. Trimming cost V 6 bases and J 8 bases; bases outside gene matches: 14. The germline gives CDR1 LNHDA, CDR2 SQIVND (reference sequence).

This chain connects TRBV10-3 to TRBJ1-2; D is uncertain. Germline V lookup: CDR1 ENHRY, CDR2 SYGVKD. The V end lost 0 bases, the J end lost 3 bases, and 14 bases lay between the germline ends. This CDR3 region has 16 residues. DNA for the CDR3: TGTGCCATCAGTGAGTCGGGCGGAGGTGCCTACTATGGCTACACCTTC. Encoded protein: CAISESGGGAYYGYTF.

In its sample, this clone was seen a few times. V usage is TRBV15 and J usage is TRBJ2-3, with D perhaps matching TRBD1 (7 bases). CDR3 length: 13 residues. V lost 9 bases and J lost 4, with 14 bases in between. Germline V gene sequence: CDR1 LNHNV, CDR2 YYDKDF (reference sequence). CDR3 region: CATEGARSDTQYF. The CDR3 nucleotides read TGTGCCACGGAGGGGGCGCGATCAGATACGCAGTATTTT.

This clone showed up just once. V is TRBV30 and J is TRBJ1-5, with TRBD1 identical over 7 bases. Germline assignment: CDR1 GTSNPN and CDR2 SVGIG (reference sequence). With 5 bases clipped from V and 3 bases from J, the junction kept 7 bases outside the gene matches. This CDR3 region has 14 residues. The CDR3 region is CAWARQGSNQPQHF. In nucleotides, the CDR3 is TGTGCCTGGGCGCGACAGGGCTCCAATCAGCCCCAGCATTTT.

V and J are TRBV3-1 (or the pseudogene TRBV3-2) and TRBJ2-4; D is undetermined. CDR1 is LGHDT and CDR2 is YNNKEL in the germline V gene (reference sequence). The CDR3 loop spans 13 amino acids. The V end lost 1 base, the J end lost 8 bases, and 9 bases lay between the germline ends. The CDR3 DNA is TGTGCCAGCAGCCAAGGGAGTCCTGACATTCAGTACTTC. Amino acids: CASSQGSPDIQYF.